This TCR beta chain was found in a study of tumor and adjacent non-tumor tissue in lung cancer (dated by TCRdb to 2016 to 2019). The study in broad terms: By cancer type, the cohort comprised eleven to twelve adenocarcinoma patients, a couple of squamous cell carcinoma patients and 1 small cell lung cancer patient. For each patient, one tumor sample and one normal lung sample were taken, giving thirty paired specimens that underwent TCRbeta CDR3 sequencing. The study compared bulk TCRbeta repertoires between lung tumor tissue and matched distant non-tumor lung tissue from 15 lung cancer patients. Ages among the 15 or so patients ranged from about 30 to 85 years, there were approximately 10 men and 5 women, and disease was at TNM stage I to III. In total, sequencing yielded over 95 million productive TCRbeta reads, which works out to an average of about 4.17 million reads per sample.

In the case of this clonotype: The antigen it binds to is not known. Per-nucleotide qualities are absent, and no much larger clonotype sits a single base away.

The CDR3 starts with the cysteine, ends with the phenylalanine, and has 14 residues. Kept here is only the CDR3 DNA, which spans 42 bases and is read in frame from base 1. Sequences SNHLY (CDR1) and FYNNEI (CDR2) are obtained from the germline V gene. The V end loses 2 bases and the J end loses 7 bases, and a stretch of 13 bases separates them. General conclusions and limits of the study: Tumor tissue showed significantly higher TCR diversity (inverse Simpson) than normal lung tissue, at around 450 vs 150 (P = 0.0075, Mann-Whitney U test). Because peripheral blood was not sequenced, the blood TCRbeta repertoires of the lung cancer patients in the study went unexamined. TCR diversity was significantly higher in younger patients, and higher tumor TCR diversity was associated with shorter overall and disease-free survival. The sequencing platform is not named in the methods, and unique molecular identifiers are not mentioned. Only around 15 patients were included in the cohort, and the need for larger samples and more detailed clinical data was noted by the authors. The top 100 clones accounted for a significantly larger cumulative portion of the repertoire in normal lung than in tumor tissue.

The library was produced with multiplex PCR. For sequencing, an Illumina HiSeq 2500 was employed. TCRbeta libraries were constructed through three rounds of nested PCR with primers (Table S4) according to protocols adapted from ARM-PCR. Before sequencing, PCR products of 200-500 bp were excised from the gel and purified with the QIAquick gel extraction kit. The authors' pipeline ran thus. Reads were cleaned using Trimmomatic, were merged into complete CDR3 sequences using FLASH, and were assigned to V(D)J germline segments using MiTCR. Clonal diversity was computed as the inverse Simpson's index with VDJtools. In-frame sequences lacking a premature stop codon were counted as productive reads. TCRdb reran the public reads through fastp at Q25 and MiXCR, keeping productive beta chains. CDR3 protein sequences are deduplicated, and each keeps its most common genes and DNA. For this entry, the V and J calls and clone size follow TCRdb and not the study's own pipeline. The sample table holds roughly 120,000 distinct CDR3 sequences, of which roughly 80% were seen once. More than 35% of the sample is in the top ten clones.

RNA was extracted from bulk unsorted tissue and checked for quality with a NanoDrop ND-1000 and an Agilent 2100. Newly diagnosed lung cancer patients without prior chemotherapy who had been admitted for thoracic surgery in China between August and November 2014 were enrolled as donors. Anyone who had undergone radiotherapy or chemotherapy before, or who had another cancer at the same time, was left out of the study. Surgical tissue pieces of 1-2 cm3 were preserved in RNAlater solution and were kept at -80 degrees C until use. The V and J genes are TRBV2 and TRBJ2-3, and possibly TRBD1, on 6 matching bases. The clonotype originates from a woman aged 60-75 years with non-small cell lung cancer. Sequencing input: lung tumor tissue. The encoded CDR3 is CASSELTGPYTQYF. The nucleotide sequence reads TGTGCCAGCAGTGAATTAACAGGGCCGTATACGCAGTATTTT.